Listed below are T cell receptor beta chains from one sample, sequenced in a study of shared clonotypes between healthy human individuals. Produced via immunoSEQ multiplex PCR; TCRdb's table is partial and in-frame only. The data hold millions of clones, with over 85% observed a single time. Material for sequencing was naive CD4+ T cells from PBMCs. The receptors here all came from a man aged 18 to 29 in good health. Some clones in this sample may be carry-over from other donors' samples. Each CDR3 is given with its conserved first and last residue. A D gene is named only where the DNA matches it firmly. Clone size is given for some rows only: seen once, a few or many times, or a class if the clone is expanded.

CDR3 | DNA | D | J | V | size
CASSFSSGGGETQYF | TGCGCCAGCAGCTTCAGTTCCGGGGGAGGAGAGACCCAGTACTTC | . | TRBJ2-5 | TRBV5-1 | once
CASSPGGAGIVSNYGYTF | TGTGCCAGCAGTCCCGGGGGGGCAGGGATAGTTTCTAACTATGGCTACACCTTC | . | TRBJ1-2 | TRBV28 | .
CASSPPGVRVGTQYF | TGTGCCAGCTCACCACCCGGAGTCAGGGTAGGAACGCAGTATTTT | . | TRBJ2-3 | TRBV18 | .
CASSWGPSYEQYF | TGTGCCAGCAGCTGGGGCCCGAGCTACGAGCAGTACTTC | . | TRBJ2-7 | TRBV6-5 | .
CASSPLSSRSGVIQYF | TGTGCCAGCAGTCCCTTGTCGAGTCGGTCGGGAGTGATTCAGTACTTC | . | TRBJ2-4 | TRBV27 | .
CASSLYSAGGPLGETQYF | TGTGCCAGCAGTTTATACTCAGCGGGCGGGCCCCTAGGAGAGACCCAGTACTTC | . | TRBJ2-5 | TRBV27 | .
CASSVQGPGELFF | TGCGCCAGCAGCGTACAGGGACCCGGGGAGCTGTTTTTT | . | TRBJ2-2 | TRBV5-1 | .
CASSYYQGLSYEQYF | TGTGCCAGCAGTTACTACCAGGGGTTATCCTACGAGCAGTACTTC | . | TRBJ2-7 | TRBV7-2 | .
CASSPFRLAGGRDEQFF | TGTGCCAGCTCACCATTCCGACTAGCGGGAGGTCGGGATGAGCAGTTCTTC | TRBD2 | TRBJ2-1 | TRBV18 | .
CASSREQGGTGELFF | TGTGCCAGCTCACGAGAACAGGGAGGAACCGGGGAGCTGTTTTTT | . | TRBJ2-2 | TRBV18 | .
CSGGRGADTQYF | TGCAGCGGCGGGCGGGGGGCAGATACGCAGTATTTT | TRBD2 | TRBJ2-3 | TRBV29-1 | .
CASSLLGTGELFF | TGTGCCAGCAGCTTACTTGGTACCGGGGAGCTGTTTTTT | . | TRBJ2-2 | TRBV7-8 | .
CASSEGWGMQVEQFF | TGTGCCAGCAGTGAAGGATGGGGGATGCAAGTGGAGCAGTTCTTC | . | TRBJ2-1 | TRBV6-1 | .
CASRFAGLVADEQFF | TGCGCCAGCCGATTTGCAGGACTAGTCGCCGATGAGCAGTTCTTC | TRBD2 | TRBJ2-1 | TRBV5-1 | .
CASSPNLQSMNTEAFF | TGTGCCAGCTCACCAAATCTACAGAGCATGAACACTGAAGCTTTCTTT | . | TRBJ1-1 | TRBV18 | once
CASSLGGYGYGYTF | TGTGCCAGCAGCTTAGGGGGCTACGGCTATGGCTACACCTTC | . | TRBJ1-2 | TRBV13 | .
CASSFYPEEHSPLHF | TGTGCCAGCAGTTTTTATCCAGAGGAGCACTCACCCCTCCACTTT | . | TRBJ1-6 | TRBV28 | .
CASSHATLGQGVWYGYTF | TGCGCCAGCAGCCACGCTACCCTTGGACAGGGTGTATGGTATGGCTACACCTTC | TRBD1 | TRBJ1-2 | TRBV4-3 | .